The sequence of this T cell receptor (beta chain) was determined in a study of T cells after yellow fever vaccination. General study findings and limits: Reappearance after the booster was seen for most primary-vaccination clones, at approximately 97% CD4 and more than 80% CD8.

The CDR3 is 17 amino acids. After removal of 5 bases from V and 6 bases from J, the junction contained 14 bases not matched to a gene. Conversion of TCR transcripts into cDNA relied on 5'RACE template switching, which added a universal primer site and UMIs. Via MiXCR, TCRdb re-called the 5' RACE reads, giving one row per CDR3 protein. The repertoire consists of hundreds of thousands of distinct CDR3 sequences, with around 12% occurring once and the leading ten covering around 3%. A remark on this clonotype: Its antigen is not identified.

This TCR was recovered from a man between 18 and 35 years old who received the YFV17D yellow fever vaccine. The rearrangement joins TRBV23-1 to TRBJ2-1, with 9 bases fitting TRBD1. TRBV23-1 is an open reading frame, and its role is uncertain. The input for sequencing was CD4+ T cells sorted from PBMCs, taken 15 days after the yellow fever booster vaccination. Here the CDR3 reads CASSSHRGPKTPNEQFF. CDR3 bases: TGCGCCAGCAGTTCACACAGGGGGCCGAAAACACCCAATGAGCAGTTCTTC.